This entry is about one T cell receptor (beta chain). The sample originates from a study of blood T cell repertoires in COVID-19. Germline CDR1 reads MDHEN; CDR2 reads SYDVKM. This CDR3 has 12 amino acids. V was shortened by 6 bases and J by 5 bases, with 8 bases between the two germline ends. Assay used: immunoSEQ multiplex PCR; TCRdb lists only in-frame clones, some missing. Among 350,000 to 400,000 clones listed, more than 85% were seen once. Cohort 3 recovery required two negative PCRs, clearance, or symptom resolution. The material sequenced was PBMCs or T cells enriched from blood (not recorded which). The source of this sequence is a woman aged 30 to 39 who had recovered from COVID-19. The chain carries TRBV28 and TRBJ2-1; no definite D call. CDR3 nucleotide sequence: TGTGCCAGCAGCCTAGGTGACAATGAGCAGTTCTTC. Translation gives CASSLGDNEQFF.